This TCR beta chain came from a study of blood T cell repertoires in COVID-19 (dated by TCRdb to 2018 to 2021). Some background on the complete study: Samples covering the acute and convalescent phases of COVID-19 were provided by collaborators in the United States, Italy and Spain. The samples were drawn from the first 160 participants of the ongoing ImmuneRACE study and from some 1,300 subjects provided by 6 global collaborators. A de-identified subject ID, COVID-19 status, age in years and sex were almost always included in the sample metadata. The repertoires were released in a freely available public database meant as a resource for research on the immune response to SARS-CoV-2. The material from the prospective study consisted of cDNA or gDNA derived from T cells, B-cell-depleted T cells, or PBMCs. Where available, HLA class I and class II types were obtained from metadata supplied by the sample provider rather than from assay-based typing. Deeply sampled blood TCRbeta repertoires from subjects exposed to, actively infected with, or recovered from COVID-19 were included in the dataset. Results and caveats for the whole study, not just this receptor: The quantity of clinical and demographic metadata differed by source and by participant and was supplied without curation.

TCRbeta CDR3 regions were amplified from genomic DNA by means of the immunoSEQ Assay, a bias-controlled multiplex PCR. In the source study's methods: Nucleated cell counts per sample were estimated from amplification of reference gene primers within the assay. Sequence reads were collapsed and filtered to measure the absolute abundance of every unique TCRbeta CDR3 rearrangement. Productive Simpson clonality was computed per sample as the square root of Simpson's diversity index over productive rearrangements. In TCRdb, the immuneACCESS table is reduced to in-frame sequences with V and J assigned. These tables do not hold every clone; where another copy was compared, an unresolved V gene accounts for under half, and the others remain unexplained. V, J and clone size derive from that table, while D and trimming were established from the DNA sequence. Present in this sample are around 450,000 clones, less than 95% of which were seen just once. The ten largest clones capture 0.6% of the sample.

Enrolling through a virtual design, the prospective study's participants ranged in age from about 18 to 89 years and lived across 20 to 25 United States geographic areas. To assign participants to cohorts, the prospective study relied on clinical history that participants themselves reported in a screening survey and a study questionnaire. For ImmuneRACE Cohort 3, a participant was defined as recovered based on two consecutive negative NP/OP PCR tests, clearance by a healthcare professional, or resolution of symptoms. Mobile phlebotomists in the prospective study collected whole blood, serum and a nasopharyngeal or oropharyngeal swab from every participant. Prospective study participants could optionally give additional blood draws and questionnaires over an approximately two-month period. Before DNA extraction, prospective study blood samples were shipped either frozen or at room temperature.

A note on this clone: Its antigen specificity is not known. Base qualities are not provided; no much larger clone lies one nucleotide away.

Its CDR3 holds 16 amino acids, cysteine through phenylalanine. Only the CDR3 DNA stays, 48 bases, in frame from base 1. The germline V gene provides CDR1 SGDLS and CDR2 YYNGEE. V gives up 1 base and J gives up 3 bases, and the segment between their germline ends measures 14 bases. The sample consisted of PBMCs or T cells enriched from blood (not recorded which). The chain links TRBV9 with TRBJ2-1, with the D gene call left open. The TCR sequence derives from a man between 18 and 35 years old who had recovered from COVID-19. The sequenced DNA is TGTGCCAGCAGCGTATTTAGTGCGGCCGACTACAATGAGCAGTTCTTC. The translation is CASSVFSAADYNEQFF.